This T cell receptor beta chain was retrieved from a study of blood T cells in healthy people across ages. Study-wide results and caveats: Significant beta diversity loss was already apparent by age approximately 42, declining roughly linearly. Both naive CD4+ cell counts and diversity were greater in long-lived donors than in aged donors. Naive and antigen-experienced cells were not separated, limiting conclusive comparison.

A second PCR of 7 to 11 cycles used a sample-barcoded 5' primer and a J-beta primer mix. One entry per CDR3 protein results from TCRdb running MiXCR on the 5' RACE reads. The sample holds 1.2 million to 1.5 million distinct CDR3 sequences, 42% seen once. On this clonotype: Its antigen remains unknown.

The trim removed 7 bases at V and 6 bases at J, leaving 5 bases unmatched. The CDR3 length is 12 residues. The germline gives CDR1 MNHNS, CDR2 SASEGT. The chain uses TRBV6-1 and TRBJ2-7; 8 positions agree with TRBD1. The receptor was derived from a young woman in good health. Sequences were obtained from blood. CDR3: CASTWTGSEQYF. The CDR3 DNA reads TGTGCCAGCACTTGGACAGGGTCCGAGCAGTACTTC.